These 7 T cell receptor beta chains came from one sample sequenced in a study of shared clonotypes between healthy human individuals. The protocol was immunoSEQ multiplex PCR, while the TCRdb copy is restricted to in-frame clones and leaves out a portion. This sample has approximately 1,500,000 clones, with roughly 96% found just once. Sequencing was performed on naive CD4+ T cells sorted from blood. Specified subset: CD45RA+ positively selected. The receptors stem from a young man in good health.

The J gene is TRBJ2-7, the V gene TRBV9; no reliable D call. CDR3 size: 14 residues. Per the germline V gene, CDR1 is SGDLS and CDR2 is YYNGEE. The V end was cut by 4 bases, the J end by 2 bases, with 13 bases between. The CDR3 sequence is CASSPSDGTYEQYF. The CDR3 nucleotides read TGTGCCAGCAGCCCATCGGACGGAACCTACGAGCAGTACTTC.

V is TRBV29-1 and J is TRBJ2-1; D might be TRBD1 (6 bases). The V gene lost 4 bases and the J gene lost 6 bases, with 13 bases spanning the gap. This CDR3 region has 13 residues. In germline, CDR1 is SQVTM, CDR2 ANQGSEA. CDR3 nucleotides: TGCAGCGTTGTAGGACAGTCGGGCAATGAGCAGTTCTTC. Protein sequence: CSVVGQSGNEQFF.

This clone was seen once. The chain employs TRBV10-2 and TRBJ2-2; D gene uncertain. In germline, CDR1 is WSHSY, CDR2 SAAADI. This CDR3 has 15 residues. Trimming cost V 7 bases and J 0 bases, with 12 bases left between them. The CDR3 loop reads CASIRATANTGELFF. The CDR3 region has the DNA TGCGCCAGCATTCGAGCAACCGCGAACACCGGGGAGCTGTTTTTT.

The V call is TRBV5-1, the J call TRBJ1-4; D not resolved. The length of the CDR3 is 16 residues. Germline CDR1 and CDR2: SGHRS and YFSETQ. V lost 2 bases and J 0 bases, leaving 11 bases between the germline ends. CDR3: CASSFTDFTTNEKLFF. In nucleotides, the CDR3 is TGCGCCAGCAGCTTCACGGACTTTACAACTAATGAAAAACTGTTTTTT.

The rearrangement joins TRBV10-3 to TRBJ2-2; a possible D gene is TRBD1 (5 bases). The CDR3 runs to 14 residues. Per germline, CDR1 ENHRY and CDR2 SYGVKD. Trimming took off 10 bases at V and 3 bases at J, with 15 bases between the two ends. Here the CDR3 reads CATLGGADTGELFF. The CDR3 nucleotides read TGTGCCACCTTGGGTGGGGCAGACACCGGGGAGCTGTTTTTT.

The chain joins TRBV19 to TRBJ1-5; weak D call: TRBD1 (5 bases). Deletions cut 6 bases from V and 3 bases from J, with 18 bases between. Germline assignment: CDR1 LNHDA and CDR2 SQIVND (reference sequence). The length of the CDR3 is 16 residues. CDR3 DNA sequence: TGTGCCAGTAGGACCCAAGGAGGGGCTCTCAATCAGCCCCAGCATTTT. This translates into CASRTQGGALNQPQHF.

This chain uses TRBV30 with TRBJ1-5; 12 bases fit TRBD1. V shed 2 bases and J 6 bases; nucleotides not matched to a gene: 5. Germline CDR1 is GTSNPN and CDR2 is SVGIG (reference sequence). The length of the CDR3 is 15 residues. The CDR3 nucleotides read TGTGCCTGGAGTTCAGGGACAGGGGGCTCTCAGCCCCAGCATTTT. Residues: CAWSSGTGGSQPQHF.